One T cell receptor beta chain is described in this entry. One entry per CDR3 protein results from TCRdb running MiXCR on the 5' RACE reads. The repertoire holds fewer than 250,000 distinct CDR3 sequences, with around 30% as singletons. These data are taken from a study of T-cell memory formation after mild COVID-19. Germline values: CDR1 SGHDT, CDR2 YYEEEE. There are 13 residues in the CDR3. The V gene lost 4 bases and the J gene lost 8 bases, with 13 bases spanning the gap. The sample was PBMCs or a T cell subset sorted from them (not recorded which). The receptor comes from an adult woman who had mild COVID-19 (a few samples of this study predate the infection). Cell type and time point are not known. The V gene is TRBV5-6, the J gene TRBJ2-1; TRBD2 might be the D (6 bases). CDR3 protein: CASSLRRDDEQFF. The CDR3 nucleotides are TGTGCCAGCAGCCTTCGGAGGGACGATGAGCAGTTCTTC.